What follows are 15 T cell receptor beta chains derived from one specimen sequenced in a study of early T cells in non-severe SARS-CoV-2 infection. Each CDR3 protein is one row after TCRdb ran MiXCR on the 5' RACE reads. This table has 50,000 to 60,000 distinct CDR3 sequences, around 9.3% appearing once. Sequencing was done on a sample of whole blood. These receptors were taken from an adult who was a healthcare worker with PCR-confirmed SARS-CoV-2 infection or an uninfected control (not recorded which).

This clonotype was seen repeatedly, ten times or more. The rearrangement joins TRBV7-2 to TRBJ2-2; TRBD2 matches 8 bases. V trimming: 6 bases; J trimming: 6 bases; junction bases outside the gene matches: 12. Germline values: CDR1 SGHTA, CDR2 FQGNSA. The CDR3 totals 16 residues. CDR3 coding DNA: TGTGCCAGCAGGCTGACCGGGACTAGATTGCCCGGGGAGCTGTTTTTT. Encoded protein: CASRLTGTRLPGELFF.

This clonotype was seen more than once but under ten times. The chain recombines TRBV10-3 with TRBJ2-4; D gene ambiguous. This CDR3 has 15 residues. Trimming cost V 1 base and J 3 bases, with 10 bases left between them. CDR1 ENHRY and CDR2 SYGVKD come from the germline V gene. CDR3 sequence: CAISEFRVDKNIQYF. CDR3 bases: TGTGCCATCAGTGAGTTTCGGGTCGACAAAAACATTCAGTACTTC.

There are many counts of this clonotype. The CDR3 protein is CSAPARQGADQPQHF. The CDR3, as DNA: TGCAGTGCCCCTGCCCGACAGGGGGCTGATCAGCCCCAGCATTTT. The chain carries TRBV20-1 and TRBJ1-5; 10 positions agree with TRBD1. There are 15 residues in the CDR3. CDR1 is DFQATT, CDR2 SNEGSKA, per germline (reference sequence). J lost 5 bases, V lost 6 bases, and 10 bases had no gene match.

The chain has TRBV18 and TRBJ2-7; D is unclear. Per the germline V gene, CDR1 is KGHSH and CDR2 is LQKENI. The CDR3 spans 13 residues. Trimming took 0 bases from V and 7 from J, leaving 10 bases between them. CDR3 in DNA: TGTGCCAGCTCACCACCCTCGGTGGGTGAGCAGTACTTC. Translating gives CASSPPSVGEQYF.

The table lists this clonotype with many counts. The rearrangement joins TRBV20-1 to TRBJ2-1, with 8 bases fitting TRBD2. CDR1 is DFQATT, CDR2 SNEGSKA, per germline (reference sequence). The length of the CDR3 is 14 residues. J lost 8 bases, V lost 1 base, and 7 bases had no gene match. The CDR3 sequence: CSARGGLAGDEQFF. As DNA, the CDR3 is TGCAGTGCTAGAGGTGGACTAGCAGGGGATGAGCAGTTCTTC.

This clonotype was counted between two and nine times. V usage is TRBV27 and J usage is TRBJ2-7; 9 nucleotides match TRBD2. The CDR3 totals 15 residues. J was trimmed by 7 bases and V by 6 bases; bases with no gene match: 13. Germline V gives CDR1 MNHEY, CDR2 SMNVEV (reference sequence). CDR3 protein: CASSITFSGSYEQYF. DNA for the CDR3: TGTGCCAGCAGCATCACCTTTAGCGGGAGTTATGAGCAGTACTTC.

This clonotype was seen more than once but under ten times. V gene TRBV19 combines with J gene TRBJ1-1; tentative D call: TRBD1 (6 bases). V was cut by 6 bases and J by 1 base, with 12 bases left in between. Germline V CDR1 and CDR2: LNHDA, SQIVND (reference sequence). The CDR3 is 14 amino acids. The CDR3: CASRLGGPNTEAFF. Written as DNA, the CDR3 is TGTGCCAGTAGATTGGGGGGGCCGAACACTGAAGCTTTCTTT.

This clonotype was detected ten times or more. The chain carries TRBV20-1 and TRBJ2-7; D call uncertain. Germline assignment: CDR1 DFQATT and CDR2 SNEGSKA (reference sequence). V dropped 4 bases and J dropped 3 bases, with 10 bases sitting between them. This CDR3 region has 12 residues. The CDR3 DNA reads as TGCAGTGCTACCCTAGGTAACTACGAGCAGTACTTC. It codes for CSATLGNYEQYF.

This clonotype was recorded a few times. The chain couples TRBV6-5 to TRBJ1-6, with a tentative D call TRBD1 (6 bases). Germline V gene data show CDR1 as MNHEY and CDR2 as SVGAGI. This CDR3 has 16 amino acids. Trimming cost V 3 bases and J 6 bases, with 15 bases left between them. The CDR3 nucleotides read TGTGCCAGCAGTTATACCCAGGGGACCTTTAATTCACCCCTCCACTTT. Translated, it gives CASSYTQGTFNSPLHF.

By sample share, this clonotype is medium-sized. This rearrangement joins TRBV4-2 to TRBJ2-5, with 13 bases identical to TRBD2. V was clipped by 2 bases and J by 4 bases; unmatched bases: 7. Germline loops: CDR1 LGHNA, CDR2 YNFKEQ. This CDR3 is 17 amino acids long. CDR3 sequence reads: CASSQSDGLAGVETQYF. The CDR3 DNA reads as TGTGCCAGCAGCCAATCCGATGGACTAGCGGGGGTAGAGACCCAGTACTTC.

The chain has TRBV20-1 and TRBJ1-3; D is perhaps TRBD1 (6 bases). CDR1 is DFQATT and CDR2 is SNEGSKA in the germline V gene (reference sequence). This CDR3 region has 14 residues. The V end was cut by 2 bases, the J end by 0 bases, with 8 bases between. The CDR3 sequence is CSARSTGSGNTIYF. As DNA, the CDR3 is TGCAGTGCTAGATCGACAGGCTCTGGAAACACCATATATTTT.

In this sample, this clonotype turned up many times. The CDR3 sequence is CASKTGTGQGQPQHF. The CDR3 nucleotides are TGTGCCAGTAAAACCGGGACGGGTCAAGGGCAGCCCCAGCATTTT. The rearrangement uses TRBV19 and TRBJ1-5; weak D call: TRBD1 (5 bases). V lost 7 bases and J 7 bases, leaving 20 bases between the germline ends. This CDR3 contains 15 residues. Germline assignment: CDR1 LNHDA and CDR2 SQIVND (reference sequence).

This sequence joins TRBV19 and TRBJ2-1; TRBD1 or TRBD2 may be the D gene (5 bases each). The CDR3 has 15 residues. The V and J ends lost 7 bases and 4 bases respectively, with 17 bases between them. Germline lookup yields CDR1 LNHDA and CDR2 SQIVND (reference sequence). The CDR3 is CASTLGTYPYNEQFF. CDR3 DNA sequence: TGTGCCAGTACCTTGGGGACCTATCCGTACAATGAGCAGTTCTTC. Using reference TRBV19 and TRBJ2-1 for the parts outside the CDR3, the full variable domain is DGGITQSPKYLFRKEGQNVTLSCEQNLNHDAMYWYRQDPGQGLRLIYYSQIVNDFQKGDIAEGYSVSREKKESFPLTVTSAQKNPTAFYLCASTLGTYPYNEQFFGPGTRLTVL.

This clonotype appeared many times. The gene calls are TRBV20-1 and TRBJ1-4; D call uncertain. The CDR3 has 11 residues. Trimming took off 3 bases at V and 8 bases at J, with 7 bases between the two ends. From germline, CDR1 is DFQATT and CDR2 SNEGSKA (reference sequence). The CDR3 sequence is CSAREGEKLFF. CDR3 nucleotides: TGCAGTGCTAGGGAGGGAGAAAAACTGTTTTTT.

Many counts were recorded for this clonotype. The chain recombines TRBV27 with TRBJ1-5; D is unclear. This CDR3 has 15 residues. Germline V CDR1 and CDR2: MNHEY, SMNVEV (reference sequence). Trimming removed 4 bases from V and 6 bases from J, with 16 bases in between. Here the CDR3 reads CASSSTYRSGQPQHF. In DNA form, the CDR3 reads TGTGCCAGCAGTTCAACATATAGGTCCGGTCAGCCCCAGCATTTT.